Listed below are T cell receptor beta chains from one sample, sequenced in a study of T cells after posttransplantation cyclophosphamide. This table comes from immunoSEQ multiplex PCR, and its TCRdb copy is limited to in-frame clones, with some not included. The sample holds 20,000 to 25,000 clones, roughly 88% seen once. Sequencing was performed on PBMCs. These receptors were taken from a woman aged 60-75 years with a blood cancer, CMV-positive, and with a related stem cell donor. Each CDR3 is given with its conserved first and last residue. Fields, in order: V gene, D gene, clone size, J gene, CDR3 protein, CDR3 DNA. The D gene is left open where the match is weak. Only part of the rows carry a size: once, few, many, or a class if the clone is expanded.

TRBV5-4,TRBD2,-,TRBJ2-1,CASSLAGLASGEQFF,TGTGCCAGCAGCTTGGCGGGACTAGCCTCTGGTGAGCAGTTCTTC
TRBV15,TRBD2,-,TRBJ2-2,CATSPQRGNTGELFF,TGTGCCACCAGCCCGCAGCGGGGGAACACCGGGGAGCTGTTTTTT
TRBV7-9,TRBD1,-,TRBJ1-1,CASSLVQGTEAFF,TGTGCCAGCAGCTTAGTACAGGGGACTGAAGCTTTCTTT
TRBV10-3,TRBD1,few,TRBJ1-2,CASMTGTGARGYTF,TGTGCCAGCATGACCGGGACAGGGGCTCGCGGCTACACCTTC
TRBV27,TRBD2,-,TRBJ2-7,CASSQTSGATYEQYF,TGTGCCAGCAGCCAAACTAGCGGAGCTACCTACGAGCAGTACTTC
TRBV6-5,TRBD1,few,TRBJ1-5,CASSEGQSPGPQHF,TGTGCCAGCAGTGAGGGACAGTCTCCCGGGCCCCAGCATTTT
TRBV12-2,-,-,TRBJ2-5,CASRCSGFQETQYF,TGTGCAAGTCGCTGTAGCGGGTTCCAAGAGACCCAGTACTTC
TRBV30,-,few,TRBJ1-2,CAWKRRANYGYTF,TGTGCCTGGAAGCGGAGAGCTAACTATGGCTACACCTTC
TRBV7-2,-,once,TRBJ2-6,CASSLYRRLTGANVLTF,TGTGCCAGCAGCTTATACAGGCGCCTTACTGGGGCCAACGTCCTGACTTTC
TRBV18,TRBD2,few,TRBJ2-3,CASSPGRAGTDTQYF,TGTGCCAGCTCACCCGGGAGGGCCGGCACAGATACGCAGTATTTT
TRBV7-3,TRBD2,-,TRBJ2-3,CASSPTSGSDTQYF,TGTGCCAGCAGCCCGACTAGCGGGAGCGATACGCAGTATTTT
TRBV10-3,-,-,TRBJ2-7,CAISEEGLHEQYF,TGTGCCATCAGTGAAGAGGGTTTGCACGAGCAGTACTTC
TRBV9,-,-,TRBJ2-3,CASSPAGGRTDTQYF,TGTGCCAGCAGCCCCGCAGGGGGGCGCACAGATACGCAGTATTTT
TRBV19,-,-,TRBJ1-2,CASGRTPNYGYTF,TGTGCCAGTGGTCGGACACCTAACTATGGCTACACCTTC
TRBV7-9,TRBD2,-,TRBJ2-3,CASSPTGIAGGTDTQYF,TGTGCCAGCAGCCCCACCGGTATAGCGGGAGGTACAGATACGCAGTATTTT
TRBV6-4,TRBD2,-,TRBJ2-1,CASRVHGTSGSSYNEQFF,TGTGCCAGCAGAGTACACGGGACTAGCGGGAGCTCCTACAATGAGCAGTTCTTC
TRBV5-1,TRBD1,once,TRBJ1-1,CASSRDRGNTEAFF,TGCGCCAGCAGCCGAGACAGGGGGAACACTGAAGCTTTCTTT